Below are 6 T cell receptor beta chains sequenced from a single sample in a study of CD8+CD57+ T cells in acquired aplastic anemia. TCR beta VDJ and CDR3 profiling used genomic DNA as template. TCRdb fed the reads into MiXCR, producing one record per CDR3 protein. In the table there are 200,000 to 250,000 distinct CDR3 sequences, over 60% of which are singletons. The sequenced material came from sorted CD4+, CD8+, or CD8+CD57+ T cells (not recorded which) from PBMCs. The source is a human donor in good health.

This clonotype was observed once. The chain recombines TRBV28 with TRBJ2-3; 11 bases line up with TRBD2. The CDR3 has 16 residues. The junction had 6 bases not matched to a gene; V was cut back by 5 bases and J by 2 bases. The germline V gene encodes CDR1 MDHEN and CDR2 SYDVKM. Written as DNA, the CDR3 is TGTGCCAGCAGTGCCCGACTAGCGGGAACCACAGATACGCAGTATTTT. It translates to CASSARLAGTTDTQYF.

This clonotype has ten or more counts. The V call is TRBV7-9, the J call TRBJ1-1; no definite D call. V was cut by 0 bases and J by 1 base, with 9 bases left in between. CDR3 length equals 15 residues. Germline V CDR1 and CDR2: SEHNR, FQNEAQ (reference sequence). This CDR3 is CASSLAAWGNTEAFF. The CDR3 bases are TGTGCCAGCAGCTTAGCCGCCTGGGGGAACACTGAAGCTTTCTTT.

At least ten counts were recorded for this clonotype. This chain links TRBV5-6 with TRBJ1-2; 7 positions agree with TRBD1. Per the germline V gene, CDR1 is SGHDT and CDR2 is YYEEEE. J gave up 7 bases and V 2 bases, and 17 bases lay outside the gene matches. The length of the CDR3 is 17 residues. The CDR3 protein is CASSFYHNTGVRGGYTF. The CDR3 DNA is TGTGCCAGCAGCTTCTATCATAACACAGGGGTTCGGGGTGGCTACACCTTC.

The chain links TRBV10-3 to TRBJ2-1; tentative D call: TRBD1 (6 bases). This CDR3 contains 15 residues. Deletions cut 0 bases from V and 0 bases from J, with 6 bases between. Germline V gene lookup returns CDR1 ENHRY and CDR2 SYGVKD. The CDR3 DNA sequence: TGTGCCATCAGTGAGTCAGGGGGCTCCTACAATGAGCAGTTCTTC. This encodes CAISESGGSYNEQFF.

CDR3 loop: CSARALPDTQYF. CDR3 sequence (DNA): TGCAGTGCTAGAGCACTACCAGATACGCAGTATTTT. The chain joins TRBV20-1 to TRBJ2-3; D remains ambiguous. Between the trimmed V and J ends, which lost 1 base and 4 bases, there was a span of 6 bases. The CDR3 extends over 12 amino acids. Germline CDR1 and CDR2: DFQATT and SNEGSKA (reference sequence).

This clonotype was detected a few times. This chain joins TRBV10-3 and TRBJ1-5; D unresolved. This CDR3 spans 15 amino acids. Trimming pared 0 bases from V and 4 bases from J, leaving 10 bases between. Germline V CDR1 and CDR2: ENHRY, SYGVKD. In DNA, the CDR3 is TGTGCCATCAGTGAGTCCACAAGGAGTAATCAGCCCCAGCATTTT. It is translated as CAISESTRSNQPQHF.